This T cell receptor beta chain was observed in a study of blood T cells in healthy people across ages. Whole-study findings and limits: Estimated diversity that came from one million T cells was considered an underestimate.

In its sample, this clonotype was seen a few times. Its specificity is unknown. The CDR3 extends over 16 amino acids. The germline CDR1 and CDR2 sequences are MGHRA and YSYEKL. Germline trimming cut 4 bases from V and 1 base from J; bases unmatched to any gene: 7. Donor samples were obtained from healthy Caucasian individuals from Russia, aged about 6 to 95. PCR was performed a second time for about 7 to 11 cycles using a sample-barcoded 5' primer and a J-beta primer mix. Every cDNA molecule bore a tag from a template-switch adaptor containing 12 random nucleotides. TCRdb used MiXCR to reprocess the 5' RACE reads, holding one entry per CDR3 protein. The sample records 1,100,000 or so distinct CDR3 sequences, 40% to 55% being singletons.

This sequence joins TRBV4-1 and TRBJ2-1; 7 bases match TRBD2. This clonotype was obtained from a woman aged 60-75 years in good health. Sequenced: blood. CDR3 sequence reads: CASSRQLANSYNEQFF. CDR3 nucleotides: TGCGCCAGCAGCCGCCAACTAGCGAATTCCTACAATGAGCAGTTCTTC.